A single sample gave rise to the 6 T cell receptor beta chains below, sequenced in a study of cytomegalovirus exposure and HLA in healthy donors (TCRdb year 2017). Libraries were made using the immunoSEQ multiplex PCR assay. The multiplex PCR relied on a mix of 60 forward primers for TCR Vbeta segments and 13 reverse primers for TCR Jbeta segments. Drawn from immuneACCESS, this table holds only the in-frame rearrangements with V and J called that TCRdb kept. Clones are partly lost; checked studies trace under half to an unresolved V gene and leave the rest unexplained. The sample yields some 120,000 clones; roughly 85% were counted once. The biggest ten clones account for about 6.7% of the sample. The sequenced sample was PBMCs. These receptors were taken from a woman aged 30 to 39 in good health and CMV-seropositive.

The chain combines TRBV6-1 with TRBJ1-1; possibly TRBD1 for D (5 bases). Germline CDR1 reads MNHNS; CDR2 reads SASEGT. Trimming took off 5 bases at V and 5 bases at J, with 18 bases between the two ends. The CDR3 spans 15 residues. CDR3 coding DNA: TGTGCCAGCAGTACCGGGCGGTCCGGGGGTACTGAAGCTTTCTTT. Its protein product is CASSTGRSGGTEAFF.

This chain links TRBV5-1 with TRBJ1-5, with a weak D call TRBD1 (5 bases). Trimming pared 0 bases from V and 2 bases from J, leaving 12 bases between. The germline gives CDR1 SGHRS, CDR2 YFSETQ. The CDR3 sequence is 16 residues long. The CDR3 sequence: CASSLEPPQGNQPQHF. DNA for the CDR3: TGCGCCAGCAGCTTGGAGCCCCCACAGGGCAATCAGCCCCAGCATTTT.

This chain links TRBV11-2 with TRBJ1-5; 7 bases align to TRBD1. CDR3 length equals 13 residues. The V segment lost 4 bases and the J segment 5 bases; nucleotides outside the gene matches: 2. CDR1 is SGHAT, CDR2 FQNNGV, per germline. DNA for the CDR3: TGTGCCAGCAGCTCCCAGGGGGATCAGCCCCAGCATTTT. Translation gives CASSSQGDQPQHF.

The rearrangement uses TRBV15 and TRBJ1-1; D uncertain. V shed 0 bases and J shed 11 bases, with 13 bases lying between them. This CDR3 is built from 13 residues. Germline V lookup: CDR1 LNHNV, CDR2 YYDKDF (reference sequence). Here the CDR3 reads CATSRDLRSLAFF. The CDR3 coding sequence is TGTGCCACCAGCAGAGATCTCAGGTCTCTTGCTTTCTTT.

The chain joins TRBV9 to TRBJ2-3; 12 bases are a match to TRBD2. The length of the CDR3 is 17 residues. The V gene end was trimmed by 0 bases and the J gene end by 2 bases; junction bases not matched to a gene: 4. Germline CDR1 and CDR2: SGDLS and YYNGEE. CDR3 loop: CASSVGTSGAPTDTQYF. The CDR3 DNA is TGTGCCAGCAGCGTAGGGACTAGCGGGGCCCCCACAGATACGCAGTATTTT.

This clone was detected only once. The chain is built from TRBV7-3 and TRBJ2-5, with D perhaps matching TRBD1 (6 bases). V shed 4 bases and J shed 2 bases, with 11 bases lying between them. The CDR3 runs to 14 residues. Looked up from germline, CDR1 is SGHTA and CDR2 is FQGTGA. The CDR3 loop is CASSSGQPQETQYF. CDR3 in DNA: TGTGCCAGCAGCTCCGGACAGCCTCAAGAGACCCAGTACTTC.